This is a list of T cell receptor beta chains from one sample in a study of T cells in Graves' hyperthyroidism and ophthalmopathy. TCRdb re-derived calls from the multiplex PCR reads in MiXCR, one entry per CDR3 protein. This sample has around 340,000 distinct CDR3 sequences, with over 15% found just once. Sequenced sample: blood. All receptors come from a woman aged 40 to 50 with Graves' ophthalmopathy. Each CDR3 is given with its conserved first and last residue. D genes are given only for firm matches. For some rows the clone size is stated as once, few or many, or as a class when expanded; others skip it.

CDR3: CASSSLDLVGGSGTDTQYF
DNA: TGTGCCAGCAGCTCTCTCGATTTGGTGGGAGGATCGGGCACAGATACGCAGTATTTT
J: TRBJ2-3
size: few
D: .
V: TRBV13

CDR3: CASSLSGTSAYEQYF
DNA: TGTGCCAGCAGTTTGTCGGGGACTAGCGCCTACGAGCAGTACTTC
J: TRBJ2-7
size: few
D: TRBD2
V: TRBV12-3/TRBV12-4

CDR3: CASSSSGWGTEAFF
DNA: TGTGCCAGCAGTTCATCAGGGTGGGGCACTGAAGCTTTCTTT
J: TRBJ1-1
size: few
D: .
V: TRBV12-3/TRBV12-4

CDR3: CASRRQGGGNTEAFF
DNA: TGTGCCAGCAGACGACAGGGTGGCGGAAACACTGAAGCTTTCTTT
J: TRBJ1-1
size: many
D: TRBD1
V: TRBV6-1

CDR3: CASSPRNRLAGGVRELFF
DNA: TGTGCCAGCAGCCCTCGCAACCGACTAGCGGGGGGGGTGCGGGAGCTGTTTTTT
J: TRBJ2-2
size: few
D: TRBD2
V: TRBV6-2/TRBV6-3

CDR3: CASSATRERTGELFF
DNA: TGTGCCAGCTCAGCGACTAGGGAAAGGACCGGGGAGCTGTTTTTT
J: TRBJ2-2
size: .
D: .
V: TRBV18

CDR3: CAWSRGLHTEAYF
DNA: TGTGCCTGGAGTAGGGGGTTGCACACTGAAGCTTACTTT
J: TRBJ1-1
size: .
D: .
V: TRBV30

CDR3: CASSPTGTGASNSPLHF
DNA: TGTGCCAGCTCACCTACCGGGACAGGGGCGTCTAATTCACCCCTCCACTTT
J: TRBJ1-6
size: many
D: TRBD1
V: TRBV18

CDR3: CSARGSGGTAPQQLKFEAFF
DNA: TGCAGTGCTCGAGGGAGCGGGGGGACAGCACCCCAACAGCTCAAATTTGAAGCTTTCTTT
J: TRBJ1-1
size: many
D: TRBD1
V: TRBV20-1

CDR3: CASSFLVVNTEAFF
DNA: TGTGCCAGCAGTTTTTTGGTCGTGAACACTGAAGCTTTCTTT
J: TRBJ1-1
size: many
D: .
V: TRBV28

CDR3: CSARAGLAGGTSYEQYF
DNA: TGCAGTGCTAGAGCCGGACTAGCGGGAGGGACCTCCTACGAGCAGTACTTC
J: TRBJ2-7
size: many
D: TRBD2
V: TRBV20-1

CDR3: CSASTGDNQPQHF
DNA: TGCAGTGCTAGCACAGGGGACAATCAGCCCCAGCATTTT
J: TRBJ1-5
size: many
D: TRBD1
V: TRBV20-1

CDR3: CASGRSQPQHF
DNA: TGTGCCAGCGGGAGGTCTCAGCCCCAGCATTTT
J: TRBJ1-5
size: .
D: .
V: TRBV7-2

CDR3: CASSPRQDLEEKLFF
DNA: TGTGCCAGCAGTCCAAGACAGGACCTGGAGGAAAAACTGTTTTTT
J: TRBJ1-4
size: many
D: .
V: TRBV27

CDR3: CASSEAEDTKNIQYF
DNA: TGTGCCAGCAGTGAAGCTGAGGACACTAAAAACATTCAGTACTTC
J: TRBJ2-4
size: many
D: .
V: TRBV6-1

CDR3: CAWRATSGSSYEQYF
DNA: TGTGCCTGGAGGGCGACTAGCGGGAGCTCCTACGAGCAGTACTTC
J: TRBJ2-7
size: many
D: TRBD2
V: TRBV30

CDR3: CASSFRGSGIGEETQYF
DNA: TGTGCCAGCAGTTTTAGGGGTAGCGGGATCGGGGAAGAGACCCAGTACTTC
J: TRBJ2-5
size: many
D: TRBD2
V: TRBV12-3/TRBV12-4

CDR3: CASSISQGRQPQHF
DNA: TGTGCCAGTAGTATCTCCCAGGGCAGACAGCCCCAGCATTTT
J: TRBJ1-5
size: many
D: .
V: TRBV19

CDR3: CASSTAGGSYGYTF
DNA: TGTGCCAGCAGCACCGCGGGAGGTAGCTATGGCTACACCTTC
J: TRBJ1-2
size: many
D: .
V: TRBV6-5

CDR3: CSARDGNTEAFF
DNA: TGCAGTGCTAGAGATGGGAACACTGAAGCTTTCTTT
J: TRBJ1-1
size: many
D: .
V: TRBV20-1

CDR3: CASSRDRATGNTIYF
DNA: TGTGCCAGCAGCCGTGACAGGGCGACGGGAAACACCATATATTTT
J: TRBJ1-3
size: many
D: TRBD1
V: TRBV13

CDR3: CASSLGHYEQYF
DNA: TGTGCCAGCAGTTTGGGGCACTACGAGCAGTACTTC
J: TRBJ2-7
size: many
D: .
V: TRBV28

CDR3: CASSYYSGTSGRTNTGELFF
DNA: TGTGCCAGCAGTTATTATTCCGGGACTAGCGGGAGGACGAACACCGGGGAGCTGTTTTTT
J: TRBJ2-2
size: .
D: TRBD2
V: TRBV7-6

CDR3: CASSLASGRAGETQYF
DNA: TGTGCCAGCAGCTTAGCGAGTGGGAGGGCCGGGGAGACCCAGTACTTC
J: TRBJ2-5
size: many
D: TRBD2
V: TRBV7-2

CDR3: CAWSVGPGGTTGELFF
DNA: TGTGCCTGGAGCGTAGGCCCCGGAGGAACGACCGGGGAGCTGTTTTTT
J: TRBJ2-2
size: once
D: .
V: TRBV30

CDR3: CASSWGRRMAQYF
DNA: TGTGCCAGCAGTTGGGGAAGGAGGATGGCCCAGTACTTC
J: TRBJ2-5
size: few
D: .
V: TRBV6-5

CDR3: CASSLGDHLNTEAFF
DNA: TGTGCCAGCAGCTTGGGGGACCACCTCAACACTGAAGCTTTCTTT
J: TRBJ1-1
size: few
D: .
V: TRBV11-2

CDR3: CAWTVGYEQYF
DNA: TGTGCCTGGACAGTGGGCTACGAGCAGTACTTC
J: TRBJ2-7
size: .
D: .
V: TRBV30

CDR3: CASSLGTGLTGELFF
DNA: TGTGCCAGCAGTTTAGGGACAGGGTTGACCGGGGAGCTGTTTTTT
J: TRBJ2-2
size: many
D: TRBD1
V: TRBV12-3/TRBV12-4

CDR3: CAWSYWGNTEAFF
DNA: TGTGCCTGGAGTTATTGGGGGAACACTGAAGCTTTCTTT
J: TRBJ1-1
size: many
D: .
V: TRBV30

CDR3: CAMGTSGTSYEQYF
DNA: TGTGCCATGGGGACTAGCGGAACTTCCTACGAGCAGTACTTC
J: TRBJ2-7
size: many
D: TRBD2
V: TRBV28

CDR3: CASSQGLREGRYEQYF
DNA: TGTGCCAGCAGCCAAGGCCTGCGGGAGGGCCGGTACGAGCAGTACTTC
J: TRBJ2-7
size: .
D: TRBD2
V: TRBV6-1

CDR3: CASSLVETGYGYTF
DNA: TGCGCCAGCAGCTTGGTAGAGACGGGCTATGGCTACACCTTC
J: TRBJ1-2
size: many
D: .
V: TRBV5-1

CDR3: CASWIPGRNTEAFF
DNA: TGTGCCAGCTGGATCCCAGGGCGCAACACTGAAGCTTTCTTT
J: TRBJ1-1
size: .
D: .
V: TRBV28

CDR3: CASSLNGRTSTDTQYF
DNA: TGCGCCAGCAGCTTAAACGGGAGGACTAGCACAGATACGCAGTATTTT
J: TRBJ2-3
size: many
D: TRBD2
V: TRBV5-1

CDR3: CASSLLGGTVEAFF
DNA: TGTGCCAGCAGTTTATTGGGGGGGACAGTTGAAGCTTTCTTT
J: TRBJ1-1
size: .
D: TRBD1
V: TRBV12-3/TRBV12-4

CDR3: CASRTDFFESEQYF
DNA: TGCGCCAGCAGGACGGATTTCTTTGAGAGCGAGCAGTACTTC
J: TRBJ2-7
size: many
D: .
V: TRBV5-1

CDR3: CASIPGPDNTEAFF
DNA: TGTGCCAGCATACCAGGGCCTGATAACACTGAAGCTTTCTTT
J: TRBJ1-1
size: .
D: .
V: TRBV2

CDR3: CATNGGSGYTF
DNA: TGTGCCACCAATGGGGGGTCCGGCTACACCTTC
J: TRBJ1-2
size: many
D: .
V: TRBV24-1

CDR3: CASSQTGGELFF
DNA: TGTGCCAGTTCACAAACGGGGGGGGAGCTGTTTTTT
J: TRBJ2-2
size: .
D: .
V: TRBV6-1

CDR3: CASSEVAGIKETQYF
DNA: TGTGCCAGCAGTGAGGTAGCGGGGATAAAAGAGACCCAGTACTTC
J: TRBJ2-5
size: many
D: TRBD2
V: TRBV25-1

CDR3: CSVRQGQSYEQYF
DNA: TGCAGCGTTCGACAGGGGCAGTCCTACGAGCAGTACTTC
J: TRBJ2-7
size: many
D: TRBD1
V: TRBV29-1

CDR3: CASRPGHTYEQYF
DNA: TGTGCCAGCAGGCCGGGACATACCTACGAGCAGTACTTC
J: TRBJ2-7
size: many
D: .
V: TRBV12-3/TRBV12-4

CDR3: CASSLSWNYRNTIYF
DNA: TGTGCCAGCAGTTTATCCTGGAATTACCGAAACACCATATATTTT
J: TRBJ1-3
size: many
D: .
V: TRBV28

CDR3: CASSQDVQRSYGYTF
DNA: TGCGCCAGCAGCCAAGACGTACAGCGAAGCTATGGCTACACCTTC
J: TRBJ1-2
size: many
D: .
V: TRBV4-1